Below are 23 T cell receptor beta chains sequenced from a single sample in a study of neoadjuvant nivolumab and ipilimumab in lung cancer. Profiled with immunoSEQ multiplex PCR; TCRdb holds only in-frame clones, not every one. The repertoire holds approximately 12,000 clones, nearly 70% seen once, with 25% in the top ten. The starting material was peripheral blood, obtained after neoadjuvant nivolumab, alone or with ipilimumab, at or shortly before surgery. Receptors originate from an adult with non-small cell lung cancer.

The chain has TRBV6-5 and TRBJ1-1; D not resolved. Germline V gene sequence: CDR1 MNHEY, CDR2 SVGAGI. Trimming took off 5 bases at V and 1 base at J, with 5 bases between the two ends. The CDR3 length is 12 residues. CDR3 DNA: TGTGCCAGCAGTCCATGGAACACTGAAGCTTTCTTT. This sequence encodes CASSPWNTEAFF.

This clone was seen only once. The rearrangement uses TRBV11-1 and TRBJ1-4; unclear D gene. Germline lookup yields CDR1 SGHAT and CDR2 FQDESV (reference sequence). The length of the CDR3 is 13 residues. Trimming took off 6 bases at V and 8 bases at J, with 13 bases between the two ends. The CDR3 DNA sequence: TGTGCCAGCAGTCTCTACGGGTGGGAAAAACTGTTTTTT. It codes for CASSLYGWEKLFF.

The chain uses TRBV7-9 and TRBJ2-7; no definite D call. Germline lookup yields CDR1 SEHNR and CDR2 FQNEAQ (reference sequence). V gave up 5 bases and J gave up 4 bases, with 6 bases separating them. This CDR3 spans 11 amino acids. CDR3 region: CASSPRYEQYF. CDR3 in DNA: TGTGCCAGCAGCCCCCGGTACGAGCAGTACTTC.

V and J are TRBV7-9 and TRBJ2-5; the match to TRBD2 covers 10 bases. Germline V gene data show CDR1 as SEHNR and CDR2 as FQNEAQ (reference sequence). The CDR3 sequence is 15 residues long. The trim removed 4 bases at V and 0 bases at J, leaving 2 bases unmatched. The CDR3 spells CASSYGLADQETQYF. The CDR3 DNA reads TGTGCCAGCAGCTACGGACTAGCGGACCAAGAGACCCAGTACTTC.

The chain links TRBV11-3 to TRBJ2-1, with D perhaps matching TRBD1 or TRBD2 (5 bases each). Germline lookup yields CDR1 SGHNT and CDR2 YENEEA. Trimming stripped 4 bases from V and 5 bases from J, with 27 bases between. The CDR3 is made up of 19 amino acids. The CDR3 DNA is TGTGCCAGCAGCTCACAACTAGTCTCCAGCCGGGACGGGCACAATGAGCAGTTCTTC. Translated: CASSSQLVSSRDGHNEQFF.

The chain couples TRBV4-2 to TRBJ2-7; no reliable D call. Between the trimmed V and J ends, which lost 4 bases and 2 bases, there was a span of 12 bases. This CDR3 contains 14 residues. CDR1 is LGHNA and CDR2 is YNFKEQ in the germline V gene. CDR3 DNA sequence: TGTGCCAGCAGCCGGGCAGGAAATGCCTACGAGCAGTACTTC. Encoded protein: CASSRAGNAYEQYF.

The genes are TRBV7-9 and TRBJ1-1; D not resolved. V was cut by 1 base and J by 7 bases, with 10 bases left in between. There are 13 residues in the CDR3. CDR1 SEHNR and CDR2 FQNEAQ come from the germline V gene (reference sequence). This chain's CDR3 is CASSLEAGVEAFF. In DNA form, the CDR3 reads TGTGCCAGCAGCTTAGAGGCTGGTGTTGAAGCTTTCTTT.

This chain uses TRBV5-4 with TRBJ1-1; D possibly corresponds to TRBD1 (5 bases). Germline values: CDR1 SGHNT, CDR2 YYREEE (reference sequence). V dropped 0 bases and J dropped 3 bases, with 12 bases sitting between them. This CDR3 region has 15 residues. The CDR3 sequence: CASSLGSSGDTEAFF. CDR3 sequence (DNA): TGTGCCAGCAGCTTGGGGTCTTCGGGGGACACTGAAGCTTTCTTT.

This rearrangement joins TRBV6-5 to TRBJ2-7; a possible D gene is TRBD1 (5 bases). The CDR3 covers 13 residues. The germline CDR1 and CDR2 sequences are MNHEY and SVGAGI. Trimming pared 2 bases from V and 4 bases from J, leaving 9 bases between. CDR3 sequence reads: CASSYGREYEQYF. In DNA, the CDR3 is TGTGCCAGCAGTTACGGCAGGGAATACGAGCAGTACTTC.

This clone was detected a few times. V is TRBV10-3 and J is TRBJ2-1; no clear D gene. V lost 0 bases, J lost 7 bases, and 1 base lay in between. CDR1 is ENHRY, CDR2 SYGVKD, per germline. The CDR3 totals 11 residues. The CDR3 DNA follows: TGTGCCATCAGTGAGTCGAATGAGCAGTTCTTC. It yields the protein CAISESNEQFF.

The V gene is TRBV5-8, the J gene TRBJ2-7, with 10 nucleotides matching TRBD1. Germline V CDR1 and CDR2: SGHTS, YDEGEE. V lost 7 bases and J lost 6; bases outside the gene matches: 7. This CDR3 spans 13 amino acids. CDR3 in amino acids: CASRDRGHSEQYF. The CDR3 DNA reads TGTGCCAGCCGAGACAGGGGGCATTCCGAGCAGTACTTC.

The chain links TRBV30 to TRBJ2-7; tentative D call: TRBD2 (5 bases). V shed 8 bases and J shed 2 bases, with 10 bases lying between them. The CDR3 loop spans 11 amino acids. Germline V CDR1 and CDR2: GTSNPN, SVGIG (reference sequence). As DNA, the CDR3 is TGTGCCACTGACGGGACCTACGAGCAGTACTTC. Amino acids: CATDGTYEQYF.

DNA of the CDR3: TGTGCCAGCTCACCAGCCTCGGTAGGCGAACAGTACTTC. This encodes CASSPASVGEQYF. J is TRBJ2-7 and V is TRBV18, with no clear D. V lost 2 bases and J 10 bases, leaving 15 bases between the germline ends. The CDR3 contains 13 residues. Germline V gives CDR1 KGHSH, CDR2 LQKENI.

The chain combines TRBV11-1 with TRBJ2-5, with 7 positions matching TRBD2. Germline CDR1 SGHAT, CDR2 FQDESV (reference sequence). J gave up 5 bases and V 4 bases, and 10 bases lay outside the gene matches. This CDR3 is 15 amino acids long. CDR3 coding DNA: TGTGCCAGCAGCTCGGGGAGCGGGATCGTGGAGACCCAGTACTTC. It specifies CASSSGSGIVETQYF. Supplemented by reference TRBV11-1 and TRBJ2-5, the full variable domain reads EAEVAQSPRYKITEKSQAVAFWCDPISGHATLYWYRQILGQGPELLVQFQDESVVDDSQLPKDRFSAERLKGVDSTLKIQPAELGDSAMYLCASSSGSGIVETQYFGPGTRLLVL.

The chain employs TRBV2 and TRBJ2-7; 11 bases agree with TRBD2. V lost 5 bases, J lost 5 bases, and 8 bases stayed unmatched. The CDR3 sequence is 15 residues long. The germline CDR1 and CDR2 sequences are SNHLY and FYNNEI. Written as DNA, the CDR3 is TGTGCCAGCAGTACTGAACTAGCGGGAGCCGACGAGCAGTACTTC. Amino acid sequence: CASSTELAGADEQYF.

The rearrangement links TRBV5-1 to TRBJ2-3, with TRBD1 as a possible D gene (5 bases). V was pared by 0 bases and J by 6 bases, with 5 bases between. The length of the CDR3 is 12 residues. CDR1 and CDR2 from the germline V gene are SGHRS and YFSETQ. This CDR3 is CASSLEGDTQYF. The CDR3 bases are TGCGCCAGCAGCTTGGAGGGGGATACGCAGTATTTT.

The rearrangement links TRBV5-1 to TRBJ1-1; D perhaps matches TRBD1 (5 bases). The V gene lost 3 bases and the J gene lost 4 bases, with 19 bases spanning the gap. The CDR3 totals 16 residues. Germline assignment: CDR1 SGHRS and CDR2 YFSETQ. This chain's CDR3 is CASSWAGTSGGTEAFF. CDR3 sequence (DNA): TGCGCCAGCAGCTGGGCCGGGACGTCGGGCGGCACTGAAGCTTTCTTT.

V and J are TRBV7-9 and TRBJ2-1, with D perhaps TRBD1 (5 bases). V was trimmed by 5 bases and J by 9 bases, leaving 17 bases between them. Germline V lookup: CDR1 SEHNR, CDR2 FQNEAQ (reference sequence). There are 14 residues in the CDR3. In DNA, the CDR3 is TGTGCCAGCAGCCCGCAGGGTGGTAACACTGAGCAGTTCTTC. Encoded protein: CASSPQGGNTEQFF.

The chain carries TRBV7-6 and TRBJ1-1; D gene unclear. V was trimmed by 0 bases and J by 1 base, leaving 3 bases between them. The CDR3 is made up of 13 amino acids. Germline V gene lookup returns CDR1 SGHVS and CDR2 FNYEAQ. In nucleotides, the CDR3 is TGTGCCAGCAGCTTAGCAGGGAACACTGAAGCTTTCTTT. Protein product: CASSLAGNTEAFF. The whole variable domain, remainder taken from reference TRBV7-6 and TRBJ1-1, is GAGVSQSPRYKVTKRGQDVALRCDPISGHVSLYWYRQALGQGPEFLTYFNYEAQQDKSGLPNDRFSAERPEGSISTLTIQRTEQRDSAMYRCASSLAGNTEAFFGQGTRLTVV.

V is TRBV5-6 and J is TRBJ1-4, with unresolved D. This CDR3 comprises 14 residues. Trimming took 1 base from V and 13 from J, leaving 17 bases between them. Germline-derived CDR1 and CDR2 are SGHDT and YYEEEE. The CDR3 DNA follows: TGTGCCAGCAGCTTGATCCGGGAGGGTGAGGGACTGTTTTTT. It translates to CASSLIREGEGLFF.

V usage is TRBV18 and J usage is TRBJ2-2; the D gene is possibly TRBD1 (5 bases). Per germline, CDR1 KGHSH and CDR2 LQKENI. This CDR3 has 14 amino acids. V lost 0 bases and J 3 bases, leaving 5 bases between the germline ends. For the CDR3, the DNA is TGTGCCAGCTCACCACCGACAGACACCGGGGAGCTGTTTTTT. Its protein product is CASSPPTDTGELFF.

The chain uses TRBV7-2 and TRBJ2-2; 9 nucleotides line up with TRBD2. This CDR3 is built from 16 residues. The V gene's germline CDR1 is SGHTA and CDR2 FQGNSA. V was clipped by 4 bases and J by 3 bases; unmatched bases: 6. The CDR3 DNA sequence: TGTGCCAGCAGCTCAAGCGGGAGGCGAGACACCGGGGAGCTGTTTTTT. Translating gives CASSSSGRRDTGELFF. Variable domain in full (rest from reference TRBV7-2 and TRBJ2-2): GAGVSQSPSNKVTEKGKDVELRCDPISGHTALYWYRQSLGQGLEFLIYFQGNSAPDKSGLPSDRFSAERTGGSVSTLTIQRTQQEDSAVYLCASSSSGRRDTGELFFGEGSRLTVL.

V is TRBV11-2 and J is TRBJ1-2; 7 bases fit TRBD1. After removal of 5 bases from V and 5 bases from J, the junction contained 5 bases not matched to a gene. The CDR3 covers 13 residues. Germline assignment: CDR1 SGHAT and CDR2 FQNNGV. The CDR3 region has the DNA TGTGCCAGCAGCCAGGACAGGAGATATGGCTACACCTTC. Protein sequence: CASSQDRRYGYTF. The full variable domain, its missing parts supplied by reference TRBV11-2 and TRBJ1-2, is EAGVAQSPRYKIIEKRQSVAFWCNPISGHATLYWYQQILGQGPKLLIQFQNNGVVDDSQLPKDRFSAERLKGVDSTLKIQPAKLEDSAVYLCASSQDRRYGYTFGSGTRLTVV.